The next 12 T cell receptor beta chains were all read from a single sample in a study of T cell clones after liver transplantation. TCRdb keeps only in-frame clones here, not all; method: immunoSEQ multiplex PCR. The data hold about 70,000 clones, with approximately 80% observed a single time. The source was CD4+ T cells from blood, collected 12 months after liver transplant. The receptor source for this set is a human patient who received a liver transplant. Some of the T cells might come from the graft donor.

The rearrangement joins TRBV5-1 to TRBJ2-7, with unresolved D. Trimming removed 1 base at V and 0 bases at J, with 11 bases between. CDR1 and CDR2 (germline): SGHRS, YFSETQ. The CDR3 spans 15 residues. The CDR3, as DNA: TGCGCCAGCAGCTTGAAGACCGCAGCCTCCTACGAGCAGTACTTC. It codes for CASSLKTAASYEQYF.

V and J are TRBV18 and TRBJ2-5, with D maybe TRBD1 (6 bases). CDR1 and CDR2 (germline): KGHSH, LQKENI. This CDR3 contains 13 residues. The ends were cut back, 6 bases at V and 1 base at J, with 9 bases in the middle. The CDR3 DNA reads as TGTGCCAGCTCGGACAGTATCCAAGAGACCCAGTACTTC. Translated: CASSDSIQETQYF. The full variable domain, its missing parts supplied by reference TRBV18 and TRBJ2-5, is NAGVMQNPRHLVRRRGQEARLRCSPMKGHSHVYWYRQLPEEGLKFMVYLQKENIIDESGMPKERFSAEFPKEGPSILRIQQVVRGDSAAYFCASSDSIQETQYFGPGTRLLVL.

The rearrangement joins TRBV5-1 to TRBJ1-3; D uncertain. CDR1 SGHRS and CDR2 YFSETQ come from the germline V gene. The CDR3 totals 15 residues. Trimming removed 0 bases at V and 0 bases at J, with 7 bases between. The CDR3 nucleotides are TGCGCCAGCAGCTTGGACAGTTTCTCTGGAAACACCATATATTTT. Encoded protein: CASSLDSFSGNTIYF.

This clone was seen just once. The chain employs TRBV28 and TRBJ1-5; D might be TRBD1 (5 bases). The germline gives CDR1 MDHEN, CDR2 SYDVKM. The CDR3 is 16 amino acids. V was shortened by 4 bases and J by 3 bases, with 16 bases between the two germline ends. CDR3 protein: CASSSPWGSLNQPQHF. CDR3 in DNA: TGTGCCAGCAGTTCCCCGTGGGGGTCGCTCAATCAGCCCCAGCATTTT.

V usage is TRBV10-3 and J usage is TRBJ2-5, with 10 bases aligning to TRBD1. With V trimmed by 6 bases and J by 4 bases, 8 bases remained unmatched. Germline V lookup: CDR1 ENHRY, CDR2 SYGVKD. This CDR3 has 15 residues. This CDR3 is CAISPGTGDRETQYF. CDR3 nucleotides: TGTGCCATCAGCCCAGGGACAGGGGATCGAGAGACCCAGTACTTC.

The rearrangement uses TRBV6-6 and TRBJ1-2; weak D call: TRBD1 (5 bases). The CDR3 extends over 14 amino acids. CDR1 and CDR2 (germline): MNHNY, SVGAGI (reference sequence). Trimming stripped 0 bases from V and 4 bases from J, with 9 bases between. CDR3: CASSYSTASYGYTF. The CDR3 DNA reads TGTGCCAGCAGTTACTCGACAGCTTCCTATGGCTACACCTTC.

The J gene is TRBJ1-1, the V gene TRBV6-6; 9 bases fit TRBD1. This CDR3 region has 16 residues. Germline values: CDR1 MNHNY, CDR2 SVGAGI (reference sequence). With 7 bases clipped from V and 2 bases from J, the junction kept 11 bases outside the gene matches. CDR3: CASTRGTGTGNTEAFF. As DNA, the CDR3 is TGTGCCAGCACCCGAGGGACAGGGACGGGCAACACTGAAGCTTTCTTT.

This CDR3 is CSAETGSTDTQYF. As DNA, the CDR3 is TGCAGCGCCGAGACAGGGAGCACAGATACGCAGTATTTT. V is TRBV29-1 and J is TRBJ2-3, with 7 bases aligning to TRBD1. V was clipped by 7 bases and J by 0 bases; unmatched bases: 4. CDR1 SQVTM and CDR2 ANQGSEA come from the germline V gene. This CDR3 comprises 13 residues.

The chain has TRBV7-8 and TRBJ2-7; perhaps TRBD2 as D (5 bases). This CDR3 contains 14 residues. V lost 0 bases, J lost 4 bases, and 10 bases lay in between. Germline V lookup: CDR1 SGHVS, CDR2 FQNEAQ. Here the CDR3 DNA reads TGTGCCAGCAGCTTAGCGCTGGGGAGATACGAGCAGTACTTC. The encoded protein is CASSLALGRYEQYF.

The CDR3 spells CSVDPRGLTDTQYF. CDR3 sequence (DNA): TGCAGCGTTGACCCCAGGGGGCTCACAGATACGCAGTATTTT. The chain joins TRBV29-1 to TRBJ2-3, with 8 positions matching TRBD1. Germline lookup yields CDR1 SQVTM and CDR2 ANQGSEA. V shed 3 bases, J shed 2 bases, and the junction held 4 bases outside the gene matches. CDR3 length: 14 residues.

The CDR3 spells CASTPLGPSNTEAFF. The CDR3 DNA is TGTGCCAGCACCCCTCTGGGACCGTCGAACACTGAAGCTTTCTTT. The rearrangement links TRBV7-2 to TRBJ1-1, with a possible D match to TRBD1 (5 bases). Germline-derived CDR1 and CDR2 are SGHTA and FQGNSA. The CDR3 is 15 residues long. The V gene lost 7 bases and the J gene lost 1 base, with 16 bases spanning the gap.

The gene calls are TRBV18 and TRBJ2-2; 8 bases align to TRBD2. Trimming took 4 bases from V and 1 from J; bases not matched to a gene: 5. The CDR3 covers 16 residues. The V gene's germline CDR1 is KGHSH and CDR2 LQKENI. Written as DNA, the CDR3 is TGTGCCAGCTCACTACTAGCGGTCATGAACACCGGGGAGCTGTTTTTT. Amino acid sequence: CASSLLAVMNTGELFF.